Listed below are T cell receptor beta chains from one sample, sequenced in a study of shared clonotypes between healthy human individuals. Clones were read by immunoSEQ multiplex PCR, and TCRdb kept only the in-frame ones, dropping some. The table shows roughly 2.2 million clones, with 92% occurring only once. Sequencing input: naive CD4+ T cells from PBMCs. Every receptor here comes from a man aged 18 to 30 in good health. Some clones in this sample may be carry-over from other donors' samples. The CDR3 runs from the conserved cysteine through the conserved F or W. The D gene is left open where the match is weak.

cdr3_aa	cdr3_nt	v_call	j_call	cdr3_length	d_call
CASSQVRREVPNEQFF	TGCGCCAGCAGCCAAGTAAGGAGGGAGGTCCCCAATGAGCAGTTCTTC	TRBV4-1	TRBJ2-1	16	NA
CASSQGANYGYTF	TGTGCCAGCAGTCAGGGAGCCAACTATGGCTACACCTTC	TRBV14	TRBJ1-2	13	NA
CASSLAPGRQETQYF	TGTGCCAGCAGCTTAGCCCCAGGGCGGCAAGAGACCCAGTACTTC	TRBV11-3	TRBJ2-5	15	NA
CASSPGLVNQPQHF	TGTGCCAGCAGCCCGGGACTGGTCAATCAGCCCCAGCATTTT	TRBV21-1	TRBJ1-5	14	NA
CASSLVGVTNEKLFF	TGCGCCAGCAGCTTGGTCGGGGTCACTAATGAAAAACTGTTTTTT	TRBV5-1	TRBJ1-4	15	NA
CASSLSRNTEAFF	TGTGCCAGCAGTTTATCGAGGAACACTGAAGCTTTCTTT	TRBV27	TRBJ1-1	13	NA
CASCQWEGSYNEQFF	TGTGCCAGCTGCCAATGGGAGGGATCTTACAATGAGCAGTTCTTC	TRBV7-9	TRBJ2-1	15	TRBD2
CASRPSGTASYEQYF	TGTGCCAGCAGACCTTCCGGGACCGCCTCCTACGAGCAGTACTTC	TRBV4-2	TRBJ2-7	15	NA
CASSWGGGQETQYF	TGTGCCAGCAGCTGGGGCGGCGGGCAAGAGACCCAGTACTTC	TRBV7-2	TRBJ2-5	14	NA
CASCPGSKETQYF	TGTGCCAGCTGTCCCGGGTCAAAAGAGACCCAGTACTTC	TRBV11-2	TRBJ2-5	13	NA
CASSFQGRVPGGSNQPQHF	TGTGCCAGCAGCTTTCAGGGACGAGTCCCGGGAGGTTCGAATCAGCCCCAGCATTTT	TRBV7-2	TRBJ1-5	19	NA
CAWRPGTGYYGANVLTF	TGTGCCTGGAGACCCGGGACAGGGTATTACGGGGCCAACGTCCTGACTTTC	TRBV30	TRBJ2-6	17	TRBD1
CASRSGQGSTGELFF	TGTGCCAGCCGGTCGGGACAGGGATCCACCGGGGAGCTGTTTTTT	TRBV28	TRBJ2-2	15	TRBD1
CASSSGFTDTQYF	TGTGCCAGCAGCTCAGGGTTTACAGATACGCAGTATTTT	TRBV7-2	TRBJ2-3	13	NA